One and the same sample provided the 32 T cell receptor beta chains below, sequenced in a study of cytomegalovirus exposure and HLA in healthy donors. Primers included in the PCR were 60 Vbeta and 13 Jbeta primers. The repertoire was sequenced with immunoSEQ multiplex PCR; TCRdb's copy has only in-frame clones and lacks some. The top ten hold roughly 0.6% of the sample, which has about 200,000 clones, 76% seen once. The sample taken for sequencing was PBMCs. The origin of the receptors is a man between 18 and 35 years old in good health and CMV-seronegative.

CDR3 loop: CSVPGAREETQYF. CDR3 nucleotide sequence: TGCAGCGTCCCCGGTGCTAGGGAGGAGACCCAGTACTTC. This chain uses TRBV29-1 with TRBJ2-5, with a possible D match to TRBD2 (5 bases). Germline CDR1 reads SQVTM; CDR2 reads ANQGSEA. Trimming removed 6 bases at V and 5 bases at J, with 16 bases between. The CDR3 runs to 13 residues.

This sequence joins TRBV6-6 and TRBJ1-5; no reliable D call. Deletions cut 7 bases from V and 0 bases from J, with 16 bases between. CDR3 length equals 16 residues. Looked up from germline, CDR1 is MNHNY and CDR2 is SVGAGI (reference sequence). CDR3 coding DNA: TGTGCCAGCATTTCGGCGGCACCTTATAGCAATCAGCCCCAGCATTTT. As protein: CASISAAPYSNQPQHF.

CDR3 in DNA: TGTGCCTGGAGTGTAGGAGCGGGGGGCCCAGATACGCAGTATTTT. Residues: CAWSVGAGGPDTQYF. The V and J genes are TRBV30 and TRBJ2-3; 9 bases are a match to TRBD2. Germline lookup yields CDR1 GTSNPN and CDR2 SVGIG (reference sequence). This CDR3 is built from 15 residues. The trim removed 0 bases at V and 4 bases at J, leaving 5 bases unmatched. The entire variable domain, with the rest obtained from reference TRBV30 and TRBJ2-3, is as follows: SQTIHQWPATLVQPVGSPLSLECTVEGTSNPNLYWYRQAAGRGLQLLFYSVGIGQISSEVPQNLSASRPQDRQFILSSKKLLLSDSGFYLCAWSVGAGGPDTQYFGPGTRLTVL.

This sequence joins TRBV19 and TRBJ2-2, with TRBD1 as a possible D gene (5 bases). The CDR3 is 14 amino acids. V shed 7 bases and J shed 3 bases, with 12 bases lying between them. Germline V gene data show CDR1 as LNHDA and CDR2 as SQIVND (reference sequence). In DNA, the CDR3 is TGTGCCAGTAAAAACGGACACTACACCGGGGAGCTGTTTTTT. Encoded protein: CASKNGHYTGELFF.

The chain carries TRBV10-3 and TRBJ2-1; 13 nucleotides match TRBD2. CDR3 size: 15 residues. The germline CDR1 and CDR2 sequences are ENHRY and SYGVKD. V lost 8 bases and J lost 9; bases outside the gene matches: 10. The CDR3 DNA sequence: TGTGCCATCGGCACCGGACTAGCGGGAGTAGGTGAGCAGTTCTTC. Translated: CAIGTGLAGVGEQFF.

This clone appeared a few times. V gene TRBV5-4 combines with J gene TRBJ1-2; tentative D call: TRBD1 (5 bases). This CDR3 contains 15 residues. Germline values: CDR1 SGHNT, CDR2 YYREEE (reference sequence). The germline V and J ends were trimmed by 1 base and 5 bases, with 15 bases remaining between them. The CDR3 DNA sequence: TGTGCCAGCAGCTTGAGTACGACAGCATTTTATGGCTACACCTTC. It is translated as CASSLSTTAFYGYTF.

This chain connects TRBV13 to TRBJ2-7; 8 nucleotides line up with TRBD2. In germline, CDR1 is PRHDT, CDR2 FYEKMQ (reference sequence). The CDR3 length is 15 residues. Unmatched junction bases numbered 5, after V lost 2 bases and J lost 2 bases. This chain's CDR3 is CASSLIREGTYEQYF. For the CDR3, the DNA is TGTGCCAGCAGCTTAATCCGGGAGGGCACCTACGAGCAGTACTTC.

The chain carries TRBV11-2 and TRBJ2-7; D perhaps matches TRBD2 (5 bases). This CDR3 comprises 15 residues. The V gene's germline CDR1 is SGHAT and CDR2 FQNNGV. V was clipped by 0 bases and J by 2 bases, with 11 bases between them. The CDR3 region has the DNA TGTGCCAGCAGCTTAGATTTCCAGCGGACCTACGAGCAGTACTTC. Its protein product is CASSLDFQRTYEQYF.

V is TRBV4-1 and J is TRBJ2-2, with TRBD2 identical over 10 bases. Germline V gives CDR1 MGHRA, CDR2 YSYEKL. The CDR3 is 16 residues long. Germline trimming cut 2 bases from V and 3 bases from J; bases unmatched to any gene: 3. The CDR3 coding sequence is TGCGCCAGCAGCCAATGGCTAGCGGGAGACACCGGGGAGCTGTTTTTT. Encoded protein: CASSQWLAGDTGELFF.

In regard to this clone: One end of the junction varies from germline; a read error may be responsible. The V and J genes are TRBV29-1 and TRBJ2-3, with 8 positions matching TRBD1. CDR1 SQVTM and CDR2 ANQGSEA come from the germline V gene. The CDR3 sequence is 11 residues long. The CDR3 bases are TGCAGCGTTGAAGGCAGGGGGCAGTGGAATTTT. It yields the protein CSVEGRGQWNF.

This clone was seen only a few times. The chain recombines TRBV5-1 with TRBJ1-1; D is possibly TRBD1 (6 bases). This CDR3 spans 15 amino acids. Trimming removed 4 bases from V and 0 bases from J, with 13 bases in between. The germline CDR1 and CDR2 sequences are SGHRS and YFSETQ. Here the CDR3 DNA reads TGCGCCAGCAGCAGGACAGAGTCTATGAACACTGAAGCTTTCTTT. Encoded protein: CASSRTESMNTEAFF.

The chain's CDR3 is CASSLILPQGINEKLFF. CDR3 DNA sequence: TGTGCCAGCAGCTTAATTCTGCCTCAGGGAATTAATGAAAAACTGTTTTTT. J is TRBJ1-4 and V is TRBV7-3, with D perhaps matching TRBD1 (5 bases). This CDR3 region has 17 residues. The V and J ends lost 1 base and 4 bases respectively, with 16 bases between them. Germline lookup yields CDR1 SGHTA and CDR2 FQGTGA. The full variable domain, its missing parts supplied by reference TRBV7-3 and TRBJ1-4, is GAGVSQTPSNKVTEKGKYVELRCDPISGHTALYWYRQSLGQGPEFLIYFQGTGAADDSGLPNDRFFAVRPEGSVSTLKIQRTERGDSAVYLCASSLILPQGINEKLFFGSGTQLSVL.

The V and J genes are TRBV6-1 and TRBJ2-1; D is perhaps TRBD1 (5 bases). Deletions cut 6 bases from V and 2 bases from J, with 11 bases between. The CDR3 is 14 amino acids. CDR1 is MNHNS, CDR2 SASEGT, per germline. CDR3 sequence (DNA): TGTGCCAGCAGACCTCAGGGTACCTACAATGAGCAGTTCTTC. Amino acids: CASRPQGTYNEQFF.

This sequence joins TRBV28 and TRBJ1-3; D unclear. The CDR3 loop spans 13 amino acids. The V gene's germline CDR1 is MDHEN and CDR2 SYDVKM. V was trimmed by 8 bases and J by 2 bases, leaving 10 bases between them. The CDR3 region has the DNA TGTGCCAGCGGACGGGAAGCTGGAAACACCATATATTTT. This gives the protein CASGREAGNTIYF.

The chain is built from TRBV20-1 and TRBJ1-1; no firm D call. The germline V gene encodes CDR1 DFQATT and CDR2 SNEGSKA (reference sequence). The CDR3 covers 11 residues. Trimming cost V 4 bases and J 5 bases, with 8 bases left between them. CDR3 sequence (DNA): TGCAGTGCTACTACTCGAACTGAAGCTTTCTTT. Protein sequence: CSATTRTEAFF.

The V call is TRBV27, the J call TRBJ2-3; 7 positions match TRBD1. The CDR3 runs to 15 residues. V shed 3 bases and J 2 bases; nucleotides not matched to a gene: 5. CDR1 is MNHEY and CDR2 is SMNVEV in the germline V gene (reference sequence). Written as DNA, the CDR3 is TGTGCCAGCAGTTTTGGGACAGCGGACACAGATACGCAGTATTTT. Its translation: CASSFGTADTDTQYF.

The count of this clone is one. CDR3 loop: CASSQEPVWGGSYEQYF. The CDR3 DNA sequence: TGTGCCAGCAGCCAAGAACCAGTCTGGGGAGGAAGCTACGAGCAGTACTTC. The chain carries TRBV14 and TRBJ2-7, with D tentatively TRBD2 (6 bases). V was pared by 0 bases and J by 3 bases, with 18 bases between. Per germline, CDR1 SGHDN and CDR2 FVKESK. The CDR3 consists of 17 residues.

This clone showed up just once. The gene calls are TRBV5-5 and TRBJ2-7; D is possibly TRBD1 (6 bases). With 0 bases removed from V and 2 bases from J, the gap between germline ends came to 15 bases. This CDR3 is built from 16 residues. Germline CDR1 is SGHKS and CDR2 is YYEKEE (reference sequence). CDR3: CASSLDGTQSTYEQYF. CDR3 nucleotide sequence: TGTGCCAGCAGCTTGGACGGGACACAGAGCACCTACGAGCAGTACTTC. Filled out from reference TRBV5-5 and TRBJ2-7, the complete variable domain reads DAGVTQSPTHLIKTRGQQVTLRCSPISGHKSVSWYQQVLGQGPQFIFQYYEKEERGRGNFPDRFSARQFPNYSSELNVNALLLGDSALYLCASSLDGTQSTYEQYFGPGTRLTVT.

The table lists this clone with a few counts. The chain employs TRBV5-1 and TRBJ2-2, with no clear D. V shed 0 bases and J shed 1 base, with 7 bases lying between them. Germline V gene sequence: CDR1 SGHRS, CDR2 YFSETQ. The CDR3 has 15 amino acids. The CDR3 loop reads CASSLGFGNTGELFF. The CDR3 DNA reads TGCGCCAGCAGCTTGGGCTTCGGGAACACCGGGGAGCTGTTTTTT.

This clone was counted a single time. V is TRBV27 and J is TRBJ1-1; 7 nucleotides match TRBD1. J was trimmed by 2 bases and V by 4 bases; bases with no gene match: 1. Germline CDR1 and CDR2: MNHEY and SMNVEV (reference sequence). There are 13 residues in the CDR3. For the CDR3, the DNA is TGTGCCAGCAGTTGGACAGGAAACACTGAAGCTTTCTTT. It translates to CASSWTGNTEAFF.

The chain links TRBV6-1 to TRBJ2-1; D not certain. CDR3 size: 13 residues. Germline V lookup: CDR1 MNHNS, CDR2 SASEGT. V lost 6 bases and J 8 bases, leaving 14 bases between the germline ends. The CDR3 loop is CASRLLTKHEQFF. CDR3 sequence (DNA): TGTGCCAGCAGGCTCCTAACTAAACATGAGCAGTTCTTC.

In the case of this clone: At the DNA level, this CDR3 is encoded by other sequences in the same sample as well. The V and J genes are TRBV4-1 and TRBJ1-5, with D perhaps TRBD1 (6 bases). The germline CDR1 and CDR2 sequences are MGHRA and YSYEKL. The CDR3 is made up of 14 amino acids. Trimming removed 0 bases from V and 4 bases from J, with 7 bases in between. The CDR3 loop reads CASSQDRGNQPQHF. The CDR3 DNA sequence: TGCGCCAGCAGCCAAGACAGGGGTAATCAGCCCCAGCATTTT.

The CDR3 DNA is TGTGCCAGCAGCTTAGGGGGTTGGGAAGCGGCTTCGGATACGCAGTATTTT. Its protein is CASSLGGWEAASDTQYF. This rearrangement joins TRBV11-3 to TRBJ2-3; D might be TRBD2 (5 bases). The CDR3 has 17 amino acids. V lost 1 base to trimming and J lost 6 bases, with 20 bases between them. Per germline, CDR1 SGHNT and CDR2 YENEEA.

V gene TRBV5-1 combines with J gene TRBJ2-7; D is perhaps TRBD2 (6 bases). This CDR3 has 15 amino acids. The ends were cut back, 4 bases at V and 2 bases at J, with 16 bases in the middle. The V gene's germline CDR1 is SGHRS and CDR2 YFSETQ. The CDR3 here is CASSPARELPYEQYF. As DNA, the CDR3 is TGCGCCAGCAGCCCCGCCCGGGAGCTACCCTACGAGCAGTACTTC.

Here the CDR3 DNA reads TGTGCCAGCCCCCGGGACAGGGGAACAGATACGCAGTATTTT. Its translation is CASPRDRGTDTQYF. The chain carries TRBV11-1 and TRBJ2-3, with 10 bases identical to TRBD1. The trim removed 8 bases at V and 3 bases at J, leaving 5 bases unmatched. CDR1 and CDR2 (germline): SGHAT, FQDESV (reference sequence). The CDR3 is made up of 14 amino acids. The whole variable domain, filled in from reference TRBV11-1 and TRBJ2-3, reads EAEVAQSPRYKITEKSQAVAFWCDPISGHATLYWYRQILGQGPELLVQFQDESVVDDSQLPKDRFSAERLKGVDSTLKIQPAELGDSAMYLCASPRDRGTDTQYFGPGTRLTVL.

The V and J genes are TRBV10-2 and TRBJ1-6; 7 bases match TRBD1. The CDR3 is 14 amino acids. J lost 7 bases, V lost 4 bases, and 4 bases had no gene match. The germline V gene encodes CDR1 WSHSY and CDR2 SAAADI. CDR3 loop: CASSVRGYNSPLHF. The DNA for the CDR3 is TGCGCCAGCAGTGTCAGGGGGTACAATTCACCCCTCCACTTT.

This chain connects TRBV29-1 to TRBJ2-7; maybe TRBD1 (5 bases). CDR1 SQVTM and CDR2 ANQGSEA come from the germline V gene. This CDR3 comprises 13 residues. Trimming stripped 6 bases from V and 6 bases from J, with 18 bases between. CDR3 DNA: TGCAGCGTAACCCGGCAGGGTTATTTCGAGCAGTACTTC. It is translated as CSVTRQGYFEQYF.

This chain joins TRBV5-4 and TRBJ2-7, with unresolved D. Germline CDR1 SGHNT, CDR2 YYREEE (reference sequence). The CDR3 sequence is 13 residues long. Trimming stripped 4 bases from V and 6 bases from J, with 14 bases between. This chain's CDR3 is CASSLGETSEQYF. The CDR3 DNA sequence: TGTGCCAGCAGCCTGGGTGAGACTTCCGAGCAGTACTTC.

The gene calls are TRBV18 and TRBJ2-2; TRBD2 matches at 11 bases. Germline assignment: CDR1 KGHSH and CDR2 LQKENI. Trimming cost V 2 bases and J 4 bases; bases outside gene matches: 9. This CDR3 has 18 amino acids. The CDR3 sequence is CASSPGLAGGSSTGELFF. The CDR3 DNA reads TGTGCCAGCTCACCAGGGCTAGCGGGAGGCTCGAGCACCGGGGAGCTGTTTTTT.

This clone has a single count. The V call is TRBV27, the J call TRBJ2-3; the D gene is possibly TRBD2 (6 bases). Germline CDR1 reads MNHEY; CDR2 reads SMNVEV (reference sequence). V lost 6 bases and J lost 4, with 20 bases in between. The CDR3 spans 16 residues. The CDR3, as DNA: TGTGCCAGCAGATCCCTTGGCTTCGGGGGATCAGATACGCAGTATTTT. Protein: CASRSLGFGGSDTQYF.

In DNA, the CDR3 is TGCGCCAGCAGCTTGACAGGGACCGGAAACACCATATATTTT. This sequence encodes CASSLTGTGNTIYF. This chain links TRBV5-1 with TRBJ1-3; D possibly corresponds to TRBD1 (6 bases). The CDR3 spans 14 residues. CDR1 is SGHRS and CDR2 is YFSETQ in the germline V gene. Between the trimmed V and J ends, which lost 1 base and 4 bases, there was a span of 9 bases.

The chain recombines TRBV11-3 with TRBJ2-7; D unclear. This CDR3 comprises 15 residues. CDR1 and CDR2 (germline): SGHNT, YENEEA. Trimming took 5 bases from V and 2 from J, leaving 16 bases between them. The CDR3 protein is CASSVDGGRTYEQYF. Here the CDR3 DNA reads TGTGCCAGCAGCGTCGACGGCGGCAGAACCTACGAGCAGTACTTC.